The 11 T cell receptor beta chains below all came from one sample that was sequenced in a study of T-cell reconstitution after alpha-beta-depleted transplantation in children. Preparation of the TCRbeta library involved a method that used unique molecular identifiers. TCRdb processed the PCR reads anew with MiXCR; each CDR3 protein has one entry. The table lists around 130,000 distinct CDR3 sequences, 9.7% of them singletons. Material: PBMCs, mostly from graft donor cells, obtained 180 days after TCRalphabeta/CD19-depleted stem cell transplant. The receptor set was obtained from a girl under three years old who had a stem cell transplant for combined immunodeficiency, so the T cells may come from the graft donor.

This clonotype was counted at least ten times. V is TRBV24-1 and J is TRBJ2-3; TRBD1 agrees at 7 bases. V shed 4 bases and J 2 bases; nucleotides not matched to a gene: 5. The CDR3 is made up of 15 amino acids. Germline CDR1 and CDR2: KGHDR and SFDVKD. CDR3 residues: CATSDPGQFTDTQYF. CDR3 coding DNA: TGTGCCACCAGTGACCCGGGACAGTTCACAGATACGCAGTATTTT.

This clonotype turned up a few times. This rearrangement joins TRBV5-5 to TRBJ2-7, with TRBD2 identical over 11 bases. CDR1 and CDR2 (germline): SGHKS, YYEKEE (reference sequence). V gave up 4 bases and J gave up 5 bases; unmatched junction bases: 8. CDR3 length equals 15 residues. CDR3 coding DNA: TGTGCCAGCAGCCCCCAAGTAGCGGGGGGGCACGAGCAGTACTTC. As protein: CASSPQVAGGHEQYF.

This clonotype was counted between two and nine times. CDR3 sequence (DNA): TGTGCCAGCAGCTTAGGGATTGACCCCCAAGTCCACGAGCAGTACTTC. Translating gives CASSLGIDPQVHEQYF. This chain links TRBV7-6 with TRBJ2-7; D gene unclear. Trimming took 1 base from V and 5 from J, leaving 18 bases between them. Per germline, CDR1 SGHVS and CDR2 FNYEAQ. The length of the CDR3 is 16 residues.

This chain uses TRBV28 with TRBJ1-5, with D unresolved. CDR1 is MDHEN, CDR2 SYDVKM, per germline. The CDR3 is made up of 14 amino acids. Trimming pared 6 bases from V and 7 bases from J, leaving 16 bases between. For the CDR3, the DNA is TGTGCCAGCAGCCTCCGGGGTGGTTGGCAGCCCCAGCATTTT. Encoded protein: CASSLRGGWQPQHF.

There are a few counts of this clonotype. The chain uses TRBV20-1 and TRBJ2-5; D possibly uses TRBD1 or TRBD2 (5 bases each). CDR3 length equals 13 residues. The germline CDR1 and CDR2 sequences are DFQATT and SNEGSKA (reference sequence). The ends were cut back, 6 bases at V and 5 bases at J, with 16 bases in the middle. The CDR3: CSAGTRRPETQYF. In DNA, the CDR3 is TGCAGTGCAGGGACCCGTAGGCCGGAGACCCAGTACTTC.

This clonotype has more than one count but fewer than ten. The chain uses TRBV5-8 and TRBJ2-7; D possibly uses TRBD1 or TRBD2 (5 bases each). The germline V gene encodes CDR1 SGHTS and CDR2 YDEGEE. This CDR3 comprises 15 residues. Trimming pared 2 bases from V and 2 bases from J, leaving 14 bases between. CDR3 DNA sequence: TGTGCCAGCAGCTTACTCCGGGACGGGACCTACGAGCAGTACTTC. Protein sequence: CASSLLRDGTYEQYF. Combining the CDR3 with reference TRBV5-8 and TRBJ2-7 gives the whole variable domain EAGVTQSPTHLIKTRGQQATLRCSPISGHTSVYWYQQALGLGLQFLLWYDEGEERNRGNFPPRFSGRQFPNYSSELNVNALELEDSALYLCASSLLRDGTYEQYFGPGTRLTVT.

This chain connects TRBV7-2 to TRBJ1-2, with 9 bases fitting TRBD1. This CDR3 is built from 13 residues. With 7 bases clipped from V and 5 bases from J, the junction kept 5 bases outside the gene matches. Germline-derived CDR1 and CDR2 are SGHTA and FQGNSA. CDR3 DNA sequence: TGTGCCAGCACCACAGGGGGCGGGTATGGCTACACCTTC. Translated: CASTTGGGYGYTF.

This chain uses TRBV4-3 with TRBJ2-5; tentatively, D is TRBD2 (5 bases). The CDR3 runs 15 residues. Germline V gene lookup returns CDR1 LGHNA and CDR2 YSLEER. Trimming stripped 0 bases from V and 7 bases from J, with 15 bases between. CDR3 DNA sequence: TGCGCCAGCAGCCAAGAGAGGAGGACCGCTCGGACCCAGTACTTC. Protein: CASSQERRTARTQYF.

This clonotype was detected only a few times. V usage is TRBV4-3 and J usage is TRBJ1-2; D may be TRBD1 (6 bases). This CDR3 is built from 16 residues. CDR1 LGHNA and CDR2 YSLEER come from the germline V gene. With 1 base removed from V and 6 bases from J, the gap between germline ends came to 18 bases. In nucleotides, the CDR3 is TGCGCCAGCAGCCAAGGCACCCGGACAGACCTGGATGGCTACACCTTC. Translation: CASSQGTRTDLDGYTF.

The V and J genes are TRBV20-1 and TRBJ2-3; 11 bases are shared with TRBD2. The CDR3 covers 19 residues. Germline CDR1 and CDR2: DFQATT and SNEGSKA (reference sequence). Trimming at V came to 1 base and at J to 1 base, leaving 13 bases not matched to a gene. The CDR3 reads CSARAQGLAGGDRTDTQYF. In DNA, the CDR3 is TGCAGTGCTAGAGCCCAAGGGCTAGCGGGAGGAGATCGCACAGATACGCAGTATTTT.

There are a few counts of this clonotype. The V and J genes are TRBV29-1 and TRBJ1-1, with 8 bases fitting TRBD1. J was trimmed by 1 base and V by 4 bases; bases with no gene match: 8. The CDR3 loop spans 15 amino acids. Germline CDR1 SQVTM, CDR2 ANQGSEA. The CDR3 nucleotides are TGCAGCGTTGTAGACCGGACAGGGTGGAACACTGAAGCTTTCTTT. This sequence encodes CSVVDRTGWNTEAFF.